The 31 T cell receptor beta chains given below trace back to one sample, sequenced in a study of shared clonotypes between healthy human individuals. Sequenced by immunoSEQ multiplex PCR; TCRdb stores in-frame clones only, minus some. The repertoire holds 2 million to 2.5 million clones, about 92% seen once, with approximately 0.4% in the top ten. The sequencing input was naive CD4+ T cells from PBMCs. This sample's subset: CD45RA+ positively selected. The source of these receptors is a young man in good health. Some clones in this sample may be carry-over from other donors' samples.

The V and J genes are TRBV10-3 and TRBJ2-1; 11 bases map to TRBD2. The CDR3 has 19 amino acids. Losses at the gene ends were 3 bases for V and 0 bases for J; bases not matched to a gene: 10. Germline values: CDR1 ENHRY, CDR2 SYGVKD. The CDR3 DNA sequence: TGTGCCATCAGTGACCGGACTAGCGGGCCTAATAGCTCCTACAATGAGCAGTTCTTC. This translates into CAISDRTSGPNSSYNEQFF.

The chain recombines TRBV28 with TRBJ1-5, with D hard to call. The V gene's germline CDR1 is MDHEN and CDR2 SYDVKM. The V and J ends lost 0 bases and 3 bases respectively, with 6 bases between them. This CDR3 is built from 14 residues. CDR3 sequence: CASSLWGINQPQHF. Here the CDR3 DNA reads TGTGCCAGCAGTTTATGGGGGATCAATCAGCCCCAGCATTTT. The entire variable domain, with the rest obtained from reference TRBV28 and TRBJ1-5, is as follows: DVKVTQSSRYLVKRTGEKVFLECVQDMDHENMFWYRQDPGLGLRLIYFSYDVKMKEKGDIPEGYSVSREKKERFSLILESASTNQTSMYLCASSLWGINQPQHFGDGTRLSIL.

This clone showed up just once. Other nucleotide sequences from this sample produce the same CDR3. CDR3 amino acids: CASSPPDSYEQYF. The CDR3 nucleotides read TGTGCCAGCTCCCCTCCAGATTCCTACGAGCAGTACTTC. The rearrangement joins TRBV18 to TRBJ2-7, with unresolved D. Germline CDR1 reads KGHSH; CDR2 reads LQKENI. The V and J ends lost 6 bases and 1 base respectively, with 10 bases between them. This CDR3 spans 13 amino acids.

The chain employs TRBV5-4 and TRBJ1-1, with 7 positions matching TRBD1. Germline CDR1 and CDR2: SGHNT and YYREEE (reference sequence). The length of the CDR3 is 13 residues. After removal of 4 bases from V and 3 bases from J, the junction contained 3 bases not matched to a gene. Here the CDR3 reads CASSPGGHTEAFF. The CDR3 DNA sequence: TGTGCCAGCAGCCCAGGGGGTCACACTGAAGCTTTCTTT.

V is TRBV5-6 and J is TRBJ1-1, with D possibly being TRBD1 (6 bases). From germline, CDR1 is SGHDT and CDR2 YYEEEE. V was cut by 0 bases and J by 4 bases, with 13 bases left in between. The CDR3 spans 15 residues. CDR3 amino acids: CASSLVGGAGTEAFF. DNA for the CDR3: TGTGCCAGCAGCTTGGTCGGGGGCGCGGGCACTGAAGCTTTCTTT. Complete variable domain (other parts from reference TRBV5-6 and TRBJ1-1): DAGVTQSPTHLIKTRGQQVTLRCSPKSGHDTVSWYQQALGQGPQFIFQYYEEEERQRGNFPDRFSGHQFPNYSSELNVNALLLGDSALYLCASSLVGGAGTEAFFGQGTRLTVV.

The chain employs TRBV6-1 and TRBJ2-7, with 8 positions matching TRBD2. V dropped 10 bases and J dropped 5; count of bases not matched to a gene: 7. Germline assignment: CDR1 MNHNS and CDR2 SASEGT. This CDR3 contains 12 residues. The CDR3 nucleotides read TGTGCCACACCGGGGGGGGGCCACGAGCAGTACTTC. Amino acids: CATPGGGHEQYF.

This chain connects TRBV27 to TRBJ2-1; the match to TRBD2 covers 9 bases. Germline CDR1 and CDR2: MNHEY and SMNVEV (reference sequence). This CDR3 region has 14 residues. Losses at the gene ends were 7 bases for V and 5 bases for J; bases not matched to a gene: 6. CDR3 bases: TGTGCCAGCACCAGCGGGAGGAGAAACAATGAGCAGTTCTTC. It specifies CASTSGRRNNEQFF.

The chain carries TRBV30 and TRBJ2-6; the D is unclear. CDR3 size: 15 residues. The germline gives CDR1 GTSNPN, CDR2 SVGIG (reference sequence). The V and J ends lost 2 bases and 2 bases respectively, with 10 bases between them. CDR3 region: CAWSNPGPGANVLTF. In nucleotides, the CDR3 is TGTGCCTGGAGTAATCCTGGCCCTGGGGCCAACGTCCTGACTTTC.

This rearrangement joins TRBV29-1 to TRBJ2-7, with TRBD1 matching over 7 bases. Germline V CDR1 and CDR2: SQVTM, ANQGSEA. V dropped 7 bases and J dropped 6; count of bases not matched to a gene: 18. CDR3 length: 15 residues. Written as DNA, the CDR3 is TGCAGCGGGGTCATAGGGGGCTTTCTCCTTGGCGAGCAGTACTTC. Its translation is CSGVIGGFLLGEQYF.

The V gene is TRBV5-6, the J gene TRBJ1-2; D may be TRBD1 (6 bases). Between the trimmed V and J ends, which lost 4 bases and 4 bases, there was a span of 11 bases. The germline gives CDR1 SGHDT, CDR2 YYEEEE. The CDR3 totals 13 residues. The CDR3 sequence: CASSTRDIYGYTF. CDR3 sequence (DNA): TGTGCCAGCAGCACCCGGGACATCTATGGCTACACCTTC.

This CDR3 reads CASRAAPLYGYTF. DNA for the CDR3: TGCGCCAGCAGGGCGGCCCCGCTCTATGGCTACACCTTC. The chain links TRBV5-1 to TRBJ1-2; D is undetermined. Germline CDR1 is SGHRS and CDR2 is YFSETQ. Trimming pared 5 bases from V and 4 bases from J, leaving 12 bases between. The CDR3 runs to 13 residues.

The sample holds one count of this clone. The rearrangement links TRBV5-1 to TRBJ2-5, with 9 nucleotides matching TRBD1. Germline CDR1 is SGHRS and CDR2 is YFSETQ. With 0 bases clipped from V and 0 bases from J, the junction kept 3 bases outside the gene matches. The CDR3 extends over 16 amino acids. This CDR3 reads CASSLVGQGNQETQYF. CDR3 sequence (DNA): TGCGCCAGCAGCTTGGTGGGACAGGGAAACCAAGAGACCCAGTACTTC.

The rearrangement links TRBV5-1 to TRBJ2-1, with D maybe TRBD1 (6 bases). The CDR3 runs to 15 residues. Trimming shortened V by 1 base and J by 2 bases, and 10 bases separated the two germline ends. Germline V gene sequence: CDR1 SGHRS, CDR2 YFSETQ. The CDR3 spells CASSLTRGTYNEQFF. CDR3 coding DNA: TGCGCCAGCAGCTTGACCAGGGGAACCTACAATGAGCAGTTCTTC.

The chain recombines TRBV11-3 with TRBJ2-5; 10 nucleotides match TRBD2. The ends lost 4 bases at V and 2 bases at J; junction bases unmatched: 4. The CDR3 consists of 15 residues. Looked up from germline, CDR1 is SGHNT and CDR2 is YENEEA. This chain's CDR3 is CASSWGLAPQETQYF. DNA for the CDR3: TGTGCCAGCAGCTGGGGACTAGCGCCTCAAGAGACCCAGTACTTC.

The V and J genes are TRBV29-1 and TRBJ2-1; 13 bases are shared with TRBD2. There are 16 residues in the CDR3. Trimming at V came to 5 bases and at J to 4 bases, leaving 8 bases not matched to a gene. Germline V CDR1 and CDR2: SQVTM, ANQGSEA. The CDR3 sequence is CSVTGLAGLSYNEQFF. The CDR3 nucleotides read TGCAGCGTTACGGGACTAGCGGGGTTATCGTACAATGAGCAGTTCTTC.

Comments on this clone: Sequence at one end of the junction differs from germline and may be a read error. The V gene is TRBV7-9, the J gene TRBJ2-7; D not certain. The CDR3 loop spans 11 amino acids. Germline values: CDR1 SEHNR, CDR2 FQNEAQ (reference sequence). CDR3 coding DNA: TGTACCAGCAGCCCCGGAGTGAGGCGGTACTTC. This translates into CTSSPGVRRYF.

This clone was counted only a few times. Distinct nucleotide sequences in the sample also encode this CDR3. V is TRBV5-5 and J is TRBJ2-7; no clear D. The ends were cut back, 2 bases at V and 3 bases at J, with 3 bases in the middle. There are 11 residues in the CDR3. The germline gives CDR1 SGHKS, CDR2 YYEKEE (reference sequence). CDR3 nucleotides: TGTGCCAGCAGCTTTAACTACGAGCAGTACTTC. Its protein is CASSFNYEQYF.

Remarks on this clone: Within the sample, other DNA sequences also encode this same CDR3. This chain links TRBV6-5 with TRBJ1-3; no clear D. The CDR3 is 12 residues long. The V gene lost 6 bases and the J gene lost 0 bases, with 3 bases spanning the gap. Germline V lookup: CDR1 MNHEY, CDR2 SVGAGI. The CDR3: CASRDSGNTIYF. CDR3 DNA sequence: TGTGCCAGCAGGGACTCTGGAAACACCATATATTTT.

This chain connects TRBV2 to TRBJ1-1; unclear D gene. V lost 1 base and J lost 0, with 9 bases in between. The CDR3 contains 15 residues. Germline V gene lookup returns CDR1 SNHLY and CDR2 FYNNEI. The CDR3 sequence: CASSEVGRMNTEAFF. CDR3 nucleotide sequence: TGTGCCAGCAGTGAAGTGGGCCGCATGAACACTGAAGCTTTCTTT.

The CDR3 sequence: CASFFPSANNQPQHF. The CDR3 DNA is TGTGCCAGCTTCTTCCCGAGCGCGAACAATCAGCCCCAGCATTTT. The genes are TRBV11-2 and TRBJ1-5; D call uncertain. This CDR3 is built from 15 residues. Trimming shortened V by 8 bases and J by 3 bases, and 17 bases separated the two germline ends. Germline CDR1 SGHAT, CDR2 FQNNGV.

The sample holds one count of this clone. The V call is TRBV5-1, the J call TRBJ2-5; D is unresolved. The J call may not be correct, given that the DNA end is closer to TRBJ2-7. The CDR3 is 16 residues long. CDR1 and CDR2 from the germline V gene are SGHRS and YFSETQ. The CDR3 sequence is CASSLAGETSSYEQYF. In DNA form, the CDR3 reads TGCGCCAGCAGCTTGGCCGGTGAAACGAGCTCCTACGAGCAGTACTTC.

V gene TRBV29-1 combines with J gene TRBJ1-1; D not resolved. Trimming cost V 6 bases and J 2 bases, with 13 bases left between them. This CDR3 is 13 amino acids long. Germline CDR1 SQVTM, CDR2 ANQGSEA. The CDR3 region is CSVGLGQNTEAFF. Written as DNA, the CDR3 is TGCAGCGTCGGACTTGGGCAAAACACTGAAGCTTTCTTT.

The V gene is TRBV4-2, the J gene TRBJ2-3, with 7 bases fitting TRBD1. Trimming at V came to 2 bases and at J to 1 base, leaving 9 bases not matched to a gene. Germline V gene lookup returns CDR1 LGHNA and CDR2 YNFKEQ. The CDR3 has 17 amino acids. This chain's CDR3 is CASSQPHDRVRTDTQYF. The CDR3 DNA is TGTGCCAGCAGCCAACCTCACGACAGGGTTCGCACAGATACGCAGTATTTT.

This chain links TRBV19 with TRBJ1-1, with a possible D match to TRBD1 (6 bases). The V gene's germline CDR1 is LNHDA and CDR2 SQIVND (reference sequence). The CDR3 covers 16 residues. Deletions cut 6 bases from V and 5 bases from J, with 22 bases between. The chain's CDR3 is CASSPRRSKGGTEAFF. CDR3 DNA: TGTGCCAGTAGCCCCCGGCGGAGCAAAGGGGGGACTGAAGCTTTCTTT.

The genes are TRBV27 and TRBJ1-5; D perhaps matches TRBD1 (6 bases). There are 14 residues in the CDR3. CDR1 MNHEY and CDR2 SMNVEV come from the germline V gene (reference sequence). Trimming cost V 0 bases and J 7 bases, with 10 bases left between them. CDR3 sequence reads: CASSLSSGDQPQHF. The DNA for the CDR3 is TGTGCCAGCAGTTTATCATCAGGGGACCAGCCCCAGCATTTT.

This chain uses TRBV28 with TRBJ1-3; 7 bases fit TRBD1. The germline gives CDR1 MDHEN, CDR2 SYDVKM. The CDR3 loop spans 15 amino acids. Unmatched junction bases numbered 5, after V lost 6 bases and J lost 0 bases. The CDR3 DNA is TGTGCCAGCAGACAGGGGCCGAGCTCTGGAAACACCATATATTTT. This sequence encodes CASRQGPSSGNTIYF.

The rearrangement uses TRBV18 and TRBJ2-3; D gene uncertain. Per the germline V gene, CDR1 is KGHSH and CDR2 is LQKENI. V lost 4 bases and J lost 0, with 14 bases in between. This CDR3 region has 16 residues. CDR3 nucleotides: TGTGCCAGCTCACTTCTCTCCCGGGCTAGCACAGATACGCAGTATTTT. Residues: CASSLLSRASTDTQYF.

The chain has TRBV10-2 and TRBJ1-5; D call uncertain. The CDR3 extends over 12 amino acids. Trimming removed 9 bases at V and 7 bases at J, with 13 bases between. The germline V gene encodes CDR1 WSHSY and CDR2 SAAADI. The CDR3 loop is CASRSGDQPQHF. DNA of the CDR3: TGCGCCAGTCGGTCGGGAGACCAGCCCCAGCATTTT.

The chain links TRBV11-2 to TRBJ2-3, with 16 bases identical to TRBD2. Germline trimming cut 5 bases from V and 1 base from J; bases unmatched to any gene: 9. Per the germline V gene, CDR1 is SGHAT and CDR2 is FQNNGV. The CDR3 runs to 19 residues. The CDR3 DNA sequence: TGTGCCAGCAGCGCCGCCGGGACTAGCGGGAGGGCGGGCACAGATACGCAGTATTTT. This gives the protein CASSAAGTSGRAGTDTQYF.

The V and J genes are TRBV6-1 and TRBJ2-3; 8 nucleotides align to TRBD1. J was trimmed by 9 bases and V by 6 bases; bases with no gene match: 5. From germline, CDR1 is MNHNS and CDR2 SASEGT. CDR3 length equals 12 residues. The CDR3 loop is CASRSTGGTQYF. The CDR3, as DNA: TGTGCCAGCAGGAGTACAGGGGGAACGCAGTATTTT.

This chain joins TRBV28 and TRBJ2-4, with TRBD1 matching 11 bases. The CDR3 is 16 amino acids. J lost 6 bases, V lost 8 bases, and 12 bases had no gene match. The germline V gene has CDR1 MDHEN and CDR2 SYDVKM. As DNA, the CDR3 is TGTGCCAGCTCCTTGTCAGGACAGGGGGCGGTAAACATTCAGTACTTC. It translates to CASSLSGQGAVNIQYF. The whole variable domain, filled in from reference TRBV28 and TRBJ2-4, reads DVKVTQSSRYLVKRTGEKVFLECVQDMDHENMFWYRQDPGLGLRLIYFSYDVKMKEKGDIPEGYSVSREKKERFSLILESASTNQTSMYLCASSLSGQGAVNIQYFGAGTRLSVL.